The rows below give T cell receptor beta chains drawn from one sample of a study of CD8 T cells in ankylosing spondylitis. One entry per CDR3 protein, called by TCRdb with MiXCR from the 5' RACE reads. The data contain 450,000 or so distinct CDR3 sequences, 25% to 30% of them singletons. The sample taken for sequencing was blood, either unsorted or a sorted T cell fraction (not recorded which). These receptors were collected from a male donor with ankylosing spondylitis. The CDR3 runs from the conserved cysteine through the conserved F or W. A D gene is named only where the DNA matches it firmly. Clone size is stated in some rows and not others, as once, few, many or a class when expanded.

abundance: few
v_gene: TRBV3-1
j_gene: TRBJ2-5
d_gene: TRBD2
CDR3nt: TGTGCCAGCAGCGTAACTAGCGGCCAAGAGACCCAGTACTTC
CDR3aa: CASSVTSGQETQYF

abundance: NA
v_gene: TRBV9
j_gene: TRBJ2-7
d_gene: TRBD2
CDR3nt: TGTGCCAGCAGCGGACAACTAGCGGGAGGGCCCGAGCAGTACTTC
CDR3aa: CASSGQLAGGPEQYF

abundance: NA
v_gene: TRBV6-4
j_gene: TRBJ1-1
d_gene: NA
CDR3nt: TGTGCCAGCATAAGTCCGGAAAGTACTGAAGCTTTCTTT
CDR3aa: CASISPESTEAFF

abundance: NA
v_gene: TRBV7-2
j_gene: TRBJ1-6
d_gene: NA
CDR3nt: TGTGCCAGCAGCCTAACCGGGACACAGAATAATTCACCCCTCCACTTT
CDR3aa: CASSLTGTQNNSPLHF

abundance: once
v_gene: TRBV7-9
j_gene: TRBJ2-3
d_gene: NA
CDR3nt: TGTGCCAGCAGCTTTGTACGGGCCACAGATACGCAGTATTTT
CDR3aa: CASSFVRATDTQYF

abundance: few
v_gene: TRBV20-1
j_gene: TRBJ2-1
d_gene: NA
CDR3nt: TGCAGTGCTAGTTATCGCTACTCCTACAATGAGCAGTTCTTC
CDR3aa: CSASYRYSYNEQFF

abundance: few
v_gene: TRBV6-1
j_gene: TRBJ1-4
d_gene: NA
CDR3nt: TGTGCCAGCAGCTTCGGGGGAGACAGTGAAAAACTGTTTTTT
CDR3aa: CASSFGGDSEKLFF

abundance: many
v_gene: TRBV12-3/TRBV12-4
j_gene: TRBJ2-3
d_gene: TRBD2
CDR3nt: TGTGCCAGCAGTTTTCGGGGGAGGGTGGATACGCAGTATTTT
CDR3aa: CASSFRGRVDTQYF

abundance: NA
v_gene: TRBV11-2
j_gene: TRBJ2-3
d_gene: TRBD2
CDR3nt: TGTGCCAGCAGCTTACTAGCGGGAGCTTTAGATACGCAGTATTTT
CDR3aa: CASSLLAGALDTQYF

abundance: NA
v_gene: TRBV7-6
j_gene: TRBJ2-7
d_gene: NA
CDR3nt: TGTGCCAGCAGTGGGGGAGGAGACTACGAGCAGTACTTC
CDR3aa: CASSGGGDYEQYF